The present TCR beta chain was sequenced within a study of T cells in Graves' hyperthyroidism and ophthalmopathy. This clonotype was counted a few times. RNA transcripts served as the template for amplifying TCR beta CDR3 regions. Primed by the HTBI set, a first-round RT-PCR was run on the TCR CDR3. TCRdb reprocessed the multiplex PCR reads with MiXCR, giving one entry per CDR3 protein. Found here are fewer than 300,000 distinct CDR3 sequences, roughly 15% of them singletons; the top ten hold roughly 31%. Germline lookup yields CDR1 SEHNR and CDR2 FQNEAQ (reference sequence). The CDR3 sequence is 20 residues long. With V trimmed by 3 bases and J by 1 base, 13 bases remained unmatched.

The sequenced material came from blood. The clonotype originates from a woman aged 50 to 60 with Graves' hyperthyroidism that later progressed to Graves' ophthalmopathy. The gene calls are TRBV7-9 and TRBJ1-3, with 12 positions matching TRBD1. As DNA, the CDR3 is TGTGCCAGCAGCTTCGGACCGGGACAGGGGGCTAAAGTGTCTGGAAACACCATATATTTT. This sequence encodes CASSFGPGQGAKVSGNTIYF.